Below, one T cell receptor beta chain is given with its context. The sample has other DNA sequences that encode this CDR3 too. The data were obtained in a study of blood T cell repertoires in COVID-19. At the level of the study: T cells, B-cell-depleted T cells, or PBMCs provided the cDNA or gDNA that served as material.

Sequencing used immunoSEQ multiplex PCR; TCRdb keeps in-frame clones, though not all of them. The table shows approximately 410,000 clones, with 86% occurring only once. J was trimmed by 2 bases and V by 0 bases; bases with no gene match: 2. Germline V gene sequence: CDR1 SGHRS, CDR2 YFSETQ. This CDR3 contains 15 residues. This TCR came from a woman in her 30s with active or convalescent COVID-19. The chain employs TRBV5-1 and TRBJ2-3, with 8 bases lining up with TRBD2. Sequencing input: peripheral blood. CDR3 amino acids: CASSLGTSTTDTQYF. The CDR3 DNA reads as TGCGCCAGCAGCTTGGGGACTAGCACCACAGATACGCAGTATTTT.